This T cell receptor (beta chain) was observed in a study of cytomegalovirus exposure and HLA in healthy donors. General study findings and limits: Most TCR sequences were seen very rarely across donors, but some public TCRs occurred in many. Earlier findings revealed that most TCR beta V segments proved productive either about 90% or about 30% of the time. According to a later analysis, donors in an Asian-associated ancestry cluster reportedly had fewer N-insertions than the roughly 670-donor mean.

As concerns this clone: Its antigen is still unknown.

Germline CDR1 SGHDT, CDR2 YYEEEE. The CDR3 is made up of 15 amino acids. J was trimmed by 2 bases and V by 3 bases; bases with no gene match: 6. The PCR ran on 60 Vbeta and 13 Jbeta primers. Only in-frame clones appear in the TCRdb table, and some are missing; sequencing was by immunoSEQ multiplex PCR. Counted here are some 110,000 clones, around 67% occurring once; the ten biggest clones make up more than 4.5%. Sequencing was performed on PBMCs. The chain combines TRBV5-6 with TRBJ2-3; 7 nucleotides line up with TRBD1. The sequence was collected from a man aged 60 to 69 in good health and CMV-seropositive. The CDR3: CASSSRQGNTDTQYF. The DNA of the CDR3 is TGTGCCAGCAGCTCTAGACAGGGCAACACAGATACGCAGTATTTT.